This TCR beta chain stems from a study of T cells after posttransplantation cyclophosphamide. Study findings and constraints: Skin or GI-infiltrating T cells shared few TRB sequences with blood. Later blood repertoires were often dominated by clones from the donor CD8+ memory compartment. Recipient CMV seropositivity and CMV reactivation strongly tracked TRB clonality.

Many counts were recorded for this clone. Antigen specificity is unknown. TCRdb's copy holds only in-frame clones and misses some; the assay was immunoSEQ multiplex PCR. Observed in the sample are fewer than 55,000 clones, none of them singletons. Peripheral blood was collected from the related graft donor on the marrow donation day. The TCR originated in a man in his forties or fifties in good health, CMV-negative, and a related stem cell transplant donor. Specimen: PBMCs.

The CDR3 reads CATTAGFKGAGAKGPGELFF. In DNA, the CDR3 is TGTGCCACTACGGCAGGGTTTAAAGGAGCGGGAGCGAAGGGCCCCGGGGAGCTGTTTTTT. V is TRBV2 and J is TRBJ2-2, with TRBD2 matching 8 bases. Germline CDR1 SNHLY, CDR2 FYNNEI. The length of the CDR3 is 20 residues. Trimming took 10 bases from V and 6 from J; bases not matched to a gene: 28.